The 26 T cell receptor beta chains below come from one sample, sequenced in a study of untreated major depressive disorder. Sequencing used immunoSEQ multiplex PCR; TCRdb keeps in-frame clones, though not all of them. The sample holds 20,000 to 25,000 clones; roughly nine tenths are singletons and the top ten take around 0.45%. The specimen sequenced was CD4+ T cells from PBMCs. All receptors come from a woman aged 35 to 49 in good health.

The DNA of the CDR3 is TGTGCCAGCAGCTTGACAGGGGCGAACACTGAAGCTTTCTTT. Translation: CASSLTGANTEAFF. The chain is built from TRBV7-9 and TRBJ1-1; 8 bases line up with TRBD1. CDR3 length equals 14 residues. The germline V gene has CDR1 SEHNR and CDR2 FQNEAQ (reference sequence). The V segment lost 3 bases and the J segment 1 base; nucleotides outside the gene matches: 1.

V is TRBV28 and J is TRBJ2-4; a weak D match, TRBD2 (6 bases). CDR3 size: 15 residues. The V gene's germline CDR1 is MDHEN and CDR2 SYDVKM. V was pared by 2 bases and J by 8 bases, with 16 bases between. The CDR3 DNA reads TGTGCCAGCAGTTTAGGATTGGCGGGGTTGCACATTCAGTACTTC. This encodes CASSLGLAGLHIQYF.

The chain links TRBV29-1 to TRBJ2-3; D unclear. The length of the CDR3 is 13 residues. The germline CDR1 and CDR2 sequences are SQVTM and ANQGSEA. V lost 4 bases and J 2 bases, leaving 10 bases between the germline ends. CDR3 sequence: CSVVRLYTDTQYF. DNA of the CDR3: TGCAGCGTTGTGAGACTGTACACAGATACGCAGTATTTT.

The chain employs TRBV18 and TRBJ2-7; D gene ambiguous. Germline values: CDR1 KGHSH, CDR2 LQKENI. Trimming removed 3 bases from V and 2 bases from J, with 5 bases in between. The CDR3 has 12 residues. The CDR3 DNA sequence: TGTGCCAGCTCACCCTCGGCCTACGAGCAGTACTTC. It encodes CASSPSAYEQYF.

This clone was observed once. The rearrangement uses TRBV7-2 and TRBJ1-1; D is unclear. This CDR3 is built from 13 residues. CDR1 SGHTA and CDR2 FQGNSA come from the germline V gene. V lost 6 bases to trimming and J lost 2 bases, with 10 bases between them. CDR3 nucleotide sequence: TGTGCCAGCAGTCCCGGACGAAACACTGAAGCTTTCTTT. It encodes CASSPGRNTEAFF.

The chain combines TRBV15 with TRBJ1-2, with TRBD1 matching over 8 bases. The CDR3 consists of 15 residues. The V gene end was trimmed by 4 bases and the J gene end by 4 bases; junction bases not matched to a gene: 8. Germline V lookup: CDR1 LNHNV, CDR2 YYDKDF (reference sequence). The CDR3 is CATSIQQGGTYGYTF. Here the CDR3 DNA reads TGTGCCACCAGCATTCAACAGGGGGGTACCTATGGCTACACCTTC.

V is TRBV4-1 and J is TRBJ1-1; no definite D call. The V gene's germline CDR1 is MGHRA and CDR2 YSYEKL. This CDR3 comprises 16 residues. V was trimmed by 4 bases and J by 0 bases, leaving 15 bases between them. The CDR3 DNA is TGCGCCAGCAGCCCCTTCTTAGGGCCAATGAACACTGAAGCTTTCTTT. This translates into CASSPFLGPMNTEAFF.

The chain links TRBV18 to TRBJ2-1, with a tentative D call TRBD2 (6 bases). V was cut by 3 bases and J by 7 bases, with 10 bases left in between. The CDR3 has 13 residues. Germline V gene data show CDR1 as KGHSH and CDR2 as LQKENI. CDR3 nucleotides: TGTGCCAGCTCACCCCGACTAGGAAATGAGCAGTTCTTC. This translates into CASSPRLGNEQFF.

The V and J genes are TRBV10-1 and TRBJ2-1; D remains unclear. The CDR3 sequence is 13 residues long. The germline gives CDR1 WNHNN, CDR2 SYGVQD (reference sequence). Deletions cut 8 bases from V and 3 bases from J, with 11 bases between. The CDR3 loop reads CASSFHGYNEQFF. CDR3 nucleotides: TGCGCCAGCTCCTTCCACGGCTACAATGAGCAGTTCTTC.

The V and J genes are TRBV11-3 and TRBJ2-2; D is possibly TRBD1 or TRBD2 (5 bases each). The CDR3 has 14 residues. Germline V CDR1 and CDR2: SGHNT, YENEEA. Trimming left V 6 bases short and J 5 bases short, with 13 bases between. The CDR3 nucleotides are TGTGCCAGCAGTCAGGGACCGCCAACCGGGGAGCTGTTTTTT. Amino acids: CASSQGPPTGELFF.

V usage is TRBV6-5 and J usage is TRBJ2-2; 7 bases are a match to TRBD1. The V and J ends lost 7 bases and 3 bases, in that order; junction bases with no gene match: 8. Germline V gene lookup returns CDR1 MNHEY and CDR2 SVGAGI. This CDR3 region has 15 residues. The DNA of the CDR3 is TGTGCCAGCACTACGGACAGGACCTACACCGGGGAGCTGTTTTTT. This codes for CASTTDRTYTGELFF.

This rearrangement joins TRBV18 to TRBJ1-5; possible D gene TRBD1, 6 bases. Per germline, CDR1 KGHSH and CDR2 LQKENI. The CDR3 is 16 amino acids. The V end was cut by 0 bases, the J end by 2 bases, with 11 bases between. The CDR3 here is CASSPPGAGGNQPQHF. The CDR3 DNA sequence: TGTGCCAGCTCACCACCGGGGGCAGGGGGCAATCAGCCCCAGCATTTT. Filled out from reference TRBV18 and TRBJ1-5, the complete variable domain reads NAGVMQNPRHLVRRRGQEARLRCSPMKGHSHVYWYRQLPEEGLKFMVYLQKENIIDESGMPKERFSAEFPKEGPSILRIQQVVRGDSAAYFCASSPPGAGGNQPQHFGDGTRLSIL.

The gene calls are TRBV7-9 and TRBJ2-3; 7 bases fit TRBD2. Germline V gene data show CDR1 as SEHNR and CDR2 as FQNEAQ (reference sequence). Trimming at V came to 5 bases and at J to 3 bases, leaving 2 bases not matched to a gene. This CDR3 has 13 residues. This CDR3 is CASSELATDTQYF. The CDR3 region has the DNA TGTGCCAGCAGCGAACTAGCGACAGATACGCAGTATTTT.

V and J are TRBV18 and TRBJ2-7; TRBD1 matches at 7 bases. CDR1 and CDR2 from the germline V gene are KGHSH and LQKENI. The CDR3 length is 14 residues. V shed 2 bases and J 4 bases; nucleotides not matched to a gene: 5. The CDR3 loop is CASSPRDSFYEQYV. The DNA for the CDR3 is TGTGCCAGCTCACCAAGGGACAGCTTTTACGAGCAGTACGTC.

The V gene is TRBV5-1, the J gene TRBJ2-7; TRBD1 matches 7 bases. CDR1 is SGHRS and CDR2 is YFSETQ in the germline V gene. Unmatched junction bases numbered 7, after V lost 4 bases and J lost 9 bases. This CDR3 spans 12 amino acids. Written as DNA, the CDR3 is TGCGCCAGCAGCCAGTACGACAGGGTGCAGTACTTC. Residues: CASSQYDRVQYF.

This chain connects TRBV18 to TRBJ2-5; D is unresolved. CDR3 length: 13 amino acids. Trimming took 5 bases from V and 4 from J, leaving 11 bases between them. Germline lookup yields CDR1 KGHSH and CDR2 LQKENI. This chain's CDR3 is CASSTRNGETQYF. The DNA for the CDR3 is TGTGCCAGCTCAACCAGGAATGGAGAGACCCAGTACTTC.

This rearrangement joins TRBV19 to TRBJ1-2; unclear D gene. This CDR3 region has 14 residues. V lost 2 bases, J lost 6 bases, and 13 bases lay in between. Germline lookup yields CDR1 LNHDA and CDR2 SQIVND (reference sequence). The CDR3 sequence is CASSIQAQLHGYTF. For the CDR3, the DNA is TGTGCCAGTAGTATACAGGCCCAGCTCCATGGCTACACCTTC.

The table lists this clone with a few counts. The rearrangement uses TRBV19 and TRBJ2-2; D gene ambiguous. CDR1 LNHDA and CDR2 SQIVND come from the germline V gene (reference sequence). V lost 3 bases to trimming and J lost 0 bases, with 5 bases between them. The CDR3 totals 14 residues. The CDR3 nucleotides read TGTGCCAGTAGTATGTTGACGAACACCGGGGAGCTGTTTTTT. Amino acid sequence: CASSMLTNTGELFF.

V and J are TRBV4-1 and TRBJ1-4, with D uncertain. V was shortened by 3 bases and J by 0 bases, with 8 bases between the two germline ends. Germline loops: CDR1 MGHRA, CDR2 YSYEKL. This CDR3 has 15 amino acids. CDR3 protein: CASSHLPATNEKLFF. Here the CDR3 DNA reads TGCGCCAGCAGCCATTTACCTGCAACTAATGAAAAACTGTTTTTT.

This sequence joins TRBV7-9 and TRBJ1-1, with D unresolved. Germline-derived CDR1 and CDR2 are SEHNR and FQNEAQ (reference sequence). CDR3 length equals 13 residues. V lost 5 bases and J lost 4, with 11 bases in between. CDR3 coding DNA: TGTGCCAGCAGCCAAAGCTCTGGCACTGAAGCTTTCTTT. Translating gives CASSQSSGTEAFF.

This clone showed up just once. J is TRBJ2-7 and V is TRBV5-6; D is unresolved. CDR1 and CDR2 from the germline V gene are SGHDT and YYEEEE. This CDR3 spans 13 amino acids. Trimming took 4 bases from V and 1 from J, leaving 9 bases between them. The CDR3 spells CASSRWRSYEQYV. The CDR3 nucleotides are TGTGCCAGCAGCAGATGGCGTTCCTACGAGCAGTACGTC.

This rearrangement joins TRBV28 to TRBJ1-4; D uncertain. The CDR3 totals 12 residues. V lost 5 bases and J 7 bases, leaving 8 bases between the germline ends. Germline values: CDR1 MDHEN, CDR2 SYDVKM. CDR3 in amino acids: CASSPELEKLFF. CDR3 sequence (DNA): TGTGCCAGCAGTCCAGAGCTTGAAAAACTGTTTTTT.

The gene calls are TRBV19 and TRBJ2-1; D perhaps matches TRBD1 (6 bases). V shed 4 bases and J shed 13 bases, with 14 bases lying between them. The germline V gene has CDR1 LNHDA and CDR2 SQIVND (reference sequence). CDR3 length equals 12 residues. CDR3: CASSTGHLGQFF. The CDR3 region has the DNA TGTGCCAGTAGTACGGGACATCTCGGCCAGTTCTTC.

The chain employs TRBV10-2 and TRBJ2-5, with a possible D match to TRBD2 (5 bases). Germline CDR1 reads WSHSY; CDR2 reads SAAADI. V lost 6 bases, J lost 5 bases, and 16 bases lay in between. The CDR3 sequence is 14 residues long. For the CDR3, the DNA is TGCGCCAGCAGGGCCGTGAGGACGGGGGAGACCCAGTACTTC. Translated, it gives CASRAVRTGETQYF.

The chain combines TRBV2 with TRBJ2-5; 8 bases are shared with TRBD1. With V trimmed by 6 bases and J by 6 bases, 3 bases remained unmatched. This CDR3 spans 12 amino acids. The germline V gene encodes CDR1 SNHLY and CDR2 FYNNEI. The CDR3 DNA follows: TGTGCCAGCAGAGGACAGGGCCAGACCCAGTACTTC. Its protein product is CASRGQGQTQYF.

The chain has TRBV6-5 and TRBJ2-1, with D uncertain. V dropped 5 bases and J dropped 9 bases, with 11 bases sitting between them. This CDR3 comprises 12 residues. The germline V gene encodes CDR1 MNHEY and CDR2 SVGAGI. This CDR3 reads CASSPPMGEQFF. In nucleotides, the CDR3 is TGTGCCAGCAGTCCCCCTATGGGTGAGCAGTTCTTC.